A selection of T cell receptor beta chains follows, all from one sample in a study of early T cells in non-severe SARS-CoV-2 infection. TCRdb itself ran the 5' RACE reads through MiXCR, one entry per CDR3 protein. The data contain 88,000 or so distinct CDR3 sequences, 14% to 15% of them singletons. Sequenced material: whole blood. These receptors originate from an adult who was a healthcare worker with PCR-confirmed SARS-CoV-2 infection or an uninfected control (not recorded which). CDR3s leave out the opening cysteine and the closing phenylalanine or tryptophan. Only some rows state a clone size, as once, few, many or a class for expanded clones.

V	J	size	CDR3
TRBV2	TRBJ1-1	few	ASSADFGALEAF
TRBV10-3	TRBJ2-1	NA	AISVSNEQF
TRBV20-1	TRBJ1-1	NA	SARGRSTEAF
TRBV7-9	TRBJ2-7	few	ASSLGPVGAVEQY
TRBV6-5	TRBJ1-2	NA	ASSFRVNYGYT
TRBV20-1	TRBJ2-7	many	SASLWTSAEQY
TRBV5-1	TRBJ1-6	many	ASSLRGSVDSPLH
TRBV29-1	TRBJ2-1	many	SVALLAGNNEQF
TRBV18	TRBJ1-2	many	ASSPIPGGGYT
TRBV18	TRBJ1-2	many	ASSLDRSYGYT
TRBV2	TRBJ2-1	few	ASRYNEQF
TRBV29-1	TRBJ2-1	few	SVEGRASFNEQF
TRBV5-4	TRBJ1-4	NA	ASSAGTAEKLF
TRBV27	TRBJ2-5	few	ASSTTQGLGETQY
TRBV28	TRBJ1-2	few	ASSYSGQTGDHYGYT
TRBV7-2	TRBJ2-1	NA	ASSLVEYRNEQF
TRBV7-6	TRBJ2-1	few	ASSLAGARYNEQF
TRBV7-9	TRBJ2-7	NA	ASSLAGHDYEQY
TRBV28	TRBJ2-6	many	ASETGQISGANVLT
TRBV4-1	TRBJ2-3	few	ASSQEQRGGTDTQY
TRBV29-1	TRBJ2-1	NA	SVEDLYGTGDWSSYNEQF
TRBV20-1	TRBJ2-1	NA	SARADSPPLF
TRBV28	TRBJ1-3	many	ASSSPSDTIY
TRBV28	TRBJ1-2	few	ASNRDIQIYGYT
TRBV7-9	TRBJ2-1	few	ASSLSIAEQF
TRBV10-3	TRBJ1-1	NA	AIRGGPNTEAF
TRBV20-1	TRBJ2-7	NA	SASEGTGGFYEQY
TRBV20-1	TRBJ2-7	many	SAREPNVAGGSYEQY